Ten or more counts support the clone carrying this T cell receptor beta chain. Germline V CDR1 and CDR2: MGHRA, YSYEKL. The V gene end was trimmed by 4 bases and the J gene end by 11 bases; junction bases not matched to a gene: 13. The length of the CDR3 is 15 residues. This entry comes from a study of T-cell reconstitution after alpha-beta-depleted transplantation in children. Library preparation (for TCRbeta) was performed with unique molecular identifiers. TCRdb called the PCR reads again in MiXCR, with one record for every CDR3 protein. The sample shows more than 200,000 distinct CDR3 sequences, approximately 9.9% of them seen only once.

The clonotype was recovered from a human donor who donated a stem cell graft to a child with SCID. The chain carries TRBV4-1 and TRBJ1-4; 7 bases match TRBD1. The material was PBMCs from the stem cell graft donor, obtained from the stem cell graft. The chain's CDR3 is CASSPVQIQGTKLFF. In nucleotides, the CDR3 is TGCGCCAGCAGCCCGGTTCAAATACAGGGGACCAAACTGTTTTTT.